Following are 30 T cell receptor beta chains from one sample sequenced in a study of cytomegalovirus exposure and HLA in healthy donors. Amplification used 60 Vbeta primers and 13 Jbeta primers. Using immunoSEQ multiplex PCR, the repertoire was profiled, and TCRdb retains in-frame clones only, with some absent. Among about 210,000 clones listed, about four fifths were seen once. The specimen sequenced was PBMCs. The receptors were gathered from a woman aged 50 to 65 in good health and CMV-seropositive.

J is TRBJ2-3 and V is TRBV28; 7 nucleotides align to TRBD1. CDR1 MDHEN and CDR2 SYDVKM come from the germline V gene. The CDR3 contains 15 residues. V lost 7 bases and J lost 4; bases outside the gene matches: 11. The DNA for the CDR3 is TGTGCCAGCACCTATCCAGACAGGGTACCAGATACGCAGTATTTT. This codes for CASTYPDRVPDTQYF.

The chain employs TRBV5-1 and TRBJ2-3; D ambiguous. Trimming took off 2 bases at V and 0 bases at J, with 13 bases between the two ends. Looked up from germline, CDR1 is SGHRS and CDR2 is YFSETQ. The CDR3 is 16 residues long. The CDR3 sequence is CASSLLGLASTDTQYF. CDR3 coding DNA: TGCGCCAGCAGCTTACTTGGTCTCGCAAGCACAGATACGCAGTATTTT. Full variable domain (outside the CDR3, taken from reference TRBV5-1 and TRBJ2-3): KAGVTQTPRYLIKTRGQQVTLSCSPISGHRSVSWYQQTPGQGLQFLFEYFSETQRNKGNFPGRFSGRQFSNSRSEMNVSTLELGDSALYLCASSLLGLASTDTQYFGPGTRLTVL.

The V gene is TRBV7-9, the J gene TRBJ1-1, with D possibly TRBD1 on 5 matching bases. V dropped 3 bases and J dropped 9 bases, with 8 bases sitting between them. This CDR3 is built from 11 residues. CDR1 and CDR2 from the germline V gene are SEHNR and FQNEAQ (reference sequence). The CDR3 region is CASSFRVQAFF. The CDR3 bases are TGTGCCAGCAGCTTCAGGGTTCAAGCTTTCTTT.

J is TRBJ2-3 and V is TRBV7-9; TRBD1 matches at 9 bases. CDR3 length equals 15 residues. Germline trimming cut 5 bases from V and 1 base from J; bases unmatched to any gene: 4. CDR1 and CDR2 from the germline V gene are SEHNR and FQNEAQ (reference sequence). The CDR3 protein is CASSQGDRGTDTQYF. The DNA for the CDR3 is TGTGCCAGCAGCCAAGGGGACAGGGGCACAGATACGCAGTATTTT.

The V and J genes are TRBV7-6 and TRBJ1-3; 8 positions match TRBD1. CDR1 and CDR2 (germline): SGHVS, FNYEAQ. V gave up 2 bases and J gave up 3 bases; unmatched junction bases: 6. The CDR3 sequence is 16 residues long. This CDR3 is CASSLQGAVGGNTIYF. The CDR3, as DNA: TGTGCCAGCAGCTTACAGGGGGCAGTAGGTGGAAACACCATATATTTT. Combining the CDR3 with reference TRBV7-6 and TRBJ1-3 gives the whole variable domain GAGVSQSPRYKVTKRGQDVALRCDPISGHVSLYWYRQALGQGPEFLTYFNYEAQQDKSGLPNDRFSAERPEGSISTLTIQRTEQRDSAMYRCASSLQGAVGGNTIYFGEGSWLTVV.

The rearrangement uses TRBV10-3 and TRBJ1-2; D is perhaps TRBD1 (6 bases). Germline values: CDR1 ENHRY, CDR2 SYGVKD. The length of the CDR3 is 13 residues. V lost 4 bases to trimming and J lost 4 bases, with 10 bases between them. The CDR3 here is CAISGTVSYGYTF. Here the CDR3 DNA reads TGTGCCATCAGTGGGACAGTTTCCTATGGCTACACCTTC.

CDR3 coding DNA: TGCGCCAGCAGCTTGGCCCCTCGACAGGGGGACACTGAAGCTTTCTTT. Amino acid sequence: CASSLAPRQGDTEAFF. The V call is TRBV5-1, the J call TRBJ1-1, with 9 nucleotides matching TRBD1. The V segment lost 0 bases and the J segment 3 bases; nucleotides outside the gene matches: 6. The length of the CDR3 is 16 residues. CDR1 is SGHRS, CDR2 YFSETQ, per germline.

The genes are TRBV7-9 and TRBJ2-5; a possible D gene is TRBD2 (6 bases). Germline V gives CDR1 SEHNR, CDR2 FQNEAQ (reference sequence). Between the trimmed V and J ends, which lost 3 bases and 5 bases, there was a span of 10 bases. The CDR3 runs to 13 residues. CDR3 region: CASSLTRAETQYF. The DNA of the CDR3 is TGTGCCAGCAGCTTGACTAGGGCGGAGACCCAGTACTTC.

This clone was seen more than once but under ten times. The J gene is TRBJ2-1, the V gene TRBV6-5; 7 bases are a match to TRBD2. This CDR3 has 16 residues. Per the germline V gene, CDR1 is MNHEY and CDR2 is SVGAGI. With 1 base clipped from V and 8 bases from J, the junction kept 11 bases outside the gene matches. The CDR3 sequence is CASSYYGLSGDDEQFF. Here the CDR3 DNA reads TGTGCCAGCAGTTACTATGGGCTCAGCGGGGACGATGAGCAGTTCTTC.

This rearrangement joins TRBV10-3 to TRBJ1-6; D ambiguous. CDR3 length: 17 amino acids. Germline lookup yields CDR1 ENHRY and CDR2 SYGVKD. The V gene lost 2 bases and the J gene lost 0 bases, with 11 bases spanning the gap. The CDR3 sequence: CAISEGQVSSYNSPLHF. The CDR3 DNA is TGTGCCATCAGTGAGGGGCAGGTTAGCTCCTATAATTCACCCCTCCACTTT.

The sample holds a few counts of this clone. This chain connects TRBV19 to TRBJ1-2, with D possibly matching TRBD1 (6 bases). Trimming shortened V by 0 bases and J by 6 bases, and 11 bases separated the two germline ends. This CDR3 comprises 14 residues. The V gene's germline CDR1 is LNHDA and CDR2 SQIVND (reference sequence). The CDR3 sequence is CASSIDRGLNGYTF. Here the CDR3 DNA reads TGTGCCAGTAGTATAGACAGGGGCTTGAATGGCTACACCTTC. Full variable domain (outside the CDR3, taken from reference TRBV19 and TRBJ1-2): DGGITQSPKYLFRKEGQNVTLSCEQNLNHDAMYWYRQDPGQGLRLIYYSQIVNDFQKGDIAEGYSVSREKKESFPLTVTSAQKNPTAFYLCASSIDRGLNGYTFGSGTRLTVV.

The chain carries TRBV7-3 and TRBJ2-6, with D perhaps TRBD2 (5 bases). Trimming pared 0 bases from V and 0 bases from J, leaving 27 bases between. Germline CDR1 is SGHTA and CDR2 is FQGTGA. This CDR3 is 23 amino acids long. The DNA of the CDR3 is TGTGCCAGCAGCTTAACCCTTAGCAGGAGGCCTTTTAAGGTACCCTCTGGGGCCAACGTCCTGACTTTC. The encoded protein is CASSLTLSRRPFKVPSGANVLTF.

V and J are TRBV6-5 and TRBJ2-3; possibly TRBD2 for D (6 bases). The V end was cut by 6 bases, the J end by 14 bases, with 15 bases between. The germline CDR1 and CDR2 sequences are MNHEY and SVGAGI. The CDR3 totals 11 residues. The CDR3 DNA follows: TGTGCCAGCAGCCCCGGACTAATTTTGTATTTT. This gives the protein CASSPGLILYF.

The chain joins TRBV19 to TRBJ2-7, with D uncertain. CDR1 is LNHDA, CDR2 SQIVND, per germline (reference sequence). V was shortened by 1 base and J by 2 bases, with 12 bases between the two germline ends. The CDR3 covers 15 residues. DNA of the CDR3: TGTGCCAGTAGTATAGTTGCCTCCAGTGCCTACGAGCAGTACTTC. Its translation is CASSIVASSAYEQYF.

The rearrangement uses TRBV10-2 and TRBJ2-7; 7 bases are a match to TRBD1. The V segment lost 6 bases and the J segment 7 bases; nucleotides outside the gene matches: 9. The germline gives CDR1 WSHSY, CDR2 SAAADI. This CDR3 spans 13 amino acids. The CDR3 is CASRNRGYREQYF. As DNA, the CDR3 is TGCGCCAGCAGAAACAGGGGATACAGGGAGCAGTACTTC.

J is TRBJ2-6 and V is TRBV9; D remains ambiguous. The length of the CDR3 is 17 residues. Germline CDR1 SGDLS, CDR2 YYNGEE. V dropped 2 bases and J dropped 0 bases, with 12 bases sitting between them. The DNA of the CDR3 is TGTGCCAGCAGCGTCACGGGTAGGAACTCTGGGGCCAACGTCCTGACTTTC. It specifies CASSVTGRNSGANVLTF.

In its sample, this clone was seen a few times. This sequence joins TRBV4-1 and TRBJ1-4; 8 nucleotides align to TRBD1. The germline V gene has CDR1 MGHRA and CDR2 YSYEKL. This CDR3 spans 17 amino acids. The V gene end was trimmed by 1 base and the J gene end by 8 bases; junction bases not matched to a gene: 12. CDR3 region: CASSQARGGQAAEKLFF. The CDR3 DNA sequence: TGCGCCAGCAGCCAAGCAAGAGGGGGACAGGCTGCAGAAAAACTGTTTTTT.

The gene calls are TRBV6-5 and TRBJ1-2, with TRBD1 as a possible D gene (6 bases). V was pared by 5 bases and J by 8 bases, with 21 bases between. This CDR3 has 15 residues. Germline V lookup: CDR1 MNHEY, CDR2 SVGAGI. CDR3 region: CASSNTRGGFGGYTF. CDR3 in DNA: TGTGCCAGCAGTAACACCCGAGGGGGTTTTGGAGGCTACACCTTC.

This chain joins TRBV5-1 and TRBJ1-1; D unclear. Germline V gene lookup returns CDR1 SGHRS and CDR2 YFSETQ. The CDR3 has 13 amino acids. Between the trimmed V and J ends, which lost 2 bases and 3 bases, there was a span of 8 bases. Written as DNA, the CDR3 is TGCGCCAGCAGCTTTGAGGAGGACACTGAAGCTTTCTTT. The encoded protein is CASSFEEDTEAFF.

The sample holds a few counts of this clone. This chain links TRBV7-2 with TRBJ1-4, with 7 bases fitting TRBD1. This CDR3 spans 15 amino acids. With 5 bases clipped from V and 3 bases from J, the junction kept 6 bases outside the gene matches. Per the germline V gene, CDR1 is SGHTA and CDR2 is FQGNSA. In DNA, the CDR3 is TGTGCCAGCAGCGTACAGGGGTCGGCTAATGAAAAACTGTTTTTT. Its translation: CASSVQGSANEKLFF.

The chain combines TRBV7-3 with TRBJ2-1, with D perhaps matching TRBD1 (5 bases). Trimming pared 2 bases from V and 9 bases from J, leaving 11 bases between. The CDR3 is made up of 13 amino acids. The germline gives CDR1 SGHTA, CDR2 FQGTGA. In DNA, the CDR3 is TGTGCCAGCAGCTTAGGTCAGGGTTCTGAGCAGTTCTTC. It yields the protein CASSLGQGSEQFF.

On this clone: One end of the junction is discordant with germline, which a read error may explain. In DNA, the CDR3 is TGTGCCAGTAGTTCTCAGAACAGTGAAGCTTTCTTT. The encoded protein is CASSSQNSEAFF. The V call is TRBV19, the J call TRBJ1-1; D is ambiguous. Germline CDR1 reads LNHDA; CDR2 reads SQIVND (reference sequence). The CDR3 is 12 residues long.

Here the CDR3 DNA reads TGTGCCAGCAGCTCTTCCGGGACAGGGGCCGCCATGGTCAGTGAAGCTTTCTTT. It codes for CASSSSGTGAAMVSEAFF. The chain joins TRBV7-9 to TRBJ1-1, with 10 bases aligning to TRBD1. The trim removed 4 bases at V and 7 bases at J, leaving 18 bases unmatched. Germline V gives CDR1 SEHNR, CDR2 FQNEAQ (reference sequence). This CDR3 has 18 residues.

The chain recombines TRBV6-5 with TRBJ2-7; 8 bases are shared with TRBD1. Trimming at V came to 2 bases and at J to 4 bases, leaving 7 bases not matched to a gene. There are 15 residues in the CDR3. Germline-derived CDR1 and CDR2 are MNHEY and SVGAGI. The CDR3 DNA reads as TGTGCCAGCAGTTACCGAACCAGGGGGCCATACGAGCAGTACTTC. Protein product: CASSYRTRGPYEQYF.

This clone was counted only a few times. The J gene is TRBJ1-6, the V gene TRBV5-6, with TRBD1 matching 8 bases. The CDR3 contains 14 residues. Germline V gives CDR1 SGHDT, CDR2 YYEEEE. V gave up 3 bases and J gave up 9 bases; unmatched junction bases: 5. CDR3 DNA: TGTGCCAGCAGCTGGACGGACAGGGCTTCACCCCTCCACTTT. Protein product: CASSWTDRASPLHF. The entire variable domain, with the rest obtained from reference TRBV5-6 and TRBJ1-6, is as follows: DAGVTQSPTHLIKTRGQQVTLRCSPKSGHDTVSWYQQALGQGPQFIFQYYEEEERQRGNFPDRFSGHQFPNYSSELNVNALLLGDSALYLCASSWTDRASPLHFGNGTRLTVT.

The genes are TRBV19 and TRBJ1-5; TRBD1 might be the D (6 bases). CDR1 and CDR2 (germline): LNHDA, SQIVND (reference sequence). This CDR3 spans 13 amino acids. With 2 bases removed from V and 7 bases from J, the gap between germline ends came to 9 bases. CDR3 region: CASSINRGQPQHF. The CDR3 bases are TGTGCCAGTAGTATAAATAGGGGGCAGCCCCAGCATTTT.

The CDR3 spells CASSFHRDSNQPQHF. The CDR3 nucleotides read TGCGCCAGCAGCTTCCACAGGGATAGCAATCAGCCCCAGCATTTT. The rearrangement uses TRBV4-3 and TRBJ1-5; tentatively, D is TRBD1 (6 bases). V was pared by 5 bases and J by 0 bases, with 11 bases between. CDR1 LGHNA and CDR2 YSLEER come from the germline V gene. The CDR3 has 15 residues.

This chain links TRBV18 with TRBJ2-1, with 10 bases lining up with TRBD2. Germline CDR1 and CDR2: KGHSH and LQKENI. The CDR3 spans 14 residues. V shed 6 bases, J shed 5 bases, and the junction held 4 bases outside the gene matches. The CDR3 loop reads CASSLAGGNNEQFF. CDR3 coding DNA: TGTGCCAGCTCTTTAGCGGGGGGCAACAATGAGCAGTTCTTC. Drawing the rest from reference TRBV18 and TRBJ2-1, the complete variable domain is NAGVMQNPRHLVRRRGQEARLRCSPMKGHSHVYWYRQLPEEGLKFMVYLQKENIIDESGMPKERFSAEFPKEGPSILRIQQVVRGDSAAYFCASSLAGGNNEQFFGPGTRLTVL.

The CDR3 here is CASTRSGGRGDTEAFF. CDR3 DNA: TGTGCCAGCACCAGAAGCGGGGGGCGCGGGGACACTGAAGCTTTCTTT. The chain has TRBV7-9 and TRBJ1-1, with a tentative D call TRBD1 (6 bases). Germline V gene data show CDR1 as SEHNR and CDR2 as FQNEAQ (reference sequence). The CDR3 spans 16 residues. The V gene lost 7 bases and the J gene lost 3 bases, with 21 bases spanning the gap.

In this sample, this clone turned up a few times. The rearrangement links TRBV11-2 to TRBJ1-2; the D gene is possibly TRBD1 (5 bases). This CDR3 contains 14 residues. The V end was cut by 7 bases, the J end by 2 bases, with 14 bases between. Germline V lookup: CDR1 SGHAT, CDR2 FQNNGV. The DNA for the CDR3 is TGTGCCAGCACGACCCGACAGATGAACTATGGCTACACCTTC. As protein: CASTTRQMNYGYTF.